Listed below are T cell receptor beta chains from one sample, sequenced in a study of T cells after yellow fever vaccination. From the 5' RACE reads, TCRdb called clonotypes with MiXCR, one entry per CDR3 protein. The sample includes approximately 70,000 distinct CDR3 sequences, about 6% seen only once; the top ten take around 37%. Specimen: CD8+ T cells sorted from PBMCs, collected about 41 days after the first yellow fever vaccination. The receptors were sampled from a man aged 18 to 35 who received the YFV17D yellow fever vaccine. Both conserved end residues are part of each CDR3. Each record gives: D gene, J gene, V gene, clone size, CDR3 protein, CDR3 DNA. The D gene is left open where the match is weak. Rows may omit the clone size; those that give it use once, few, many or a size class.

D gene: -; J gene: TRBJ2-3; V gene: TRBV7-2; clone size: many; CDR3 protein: CASSSPPTDTQYF; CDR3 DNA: TGTGCCAGCAGCTCCCCGCCCACAGATACGCAGTATTTT
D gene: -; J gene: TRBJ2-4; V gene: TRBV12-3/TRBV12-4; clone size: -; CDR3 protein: CASSHNPWIQYF; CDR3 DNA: TGTGCCAGCAGCCACAATCCCTGGATTCAGTACTTC
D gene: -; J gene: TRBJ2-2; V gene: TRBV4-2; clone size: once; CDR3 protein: CAMGPGVLCCGVLFF; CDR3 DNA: TGTGCCATGGGCCCTGGGGTCCTCTGCTGCGGGGTGCTTTTTTTT
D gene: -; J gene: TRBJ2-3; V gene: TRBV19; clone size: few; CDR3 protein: CASSHQDFTDTQYF; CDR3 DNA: TGTGCCAGTAGTCATCAGGACTTCACAGATACGCAGTATTTT
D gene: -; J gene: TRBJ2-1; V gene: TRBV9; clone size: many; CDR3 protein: CASSVVNNEQFF; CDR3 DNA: TGTGCCAGCAGCGTAGTGAACAATGAGCAGTTCTTC
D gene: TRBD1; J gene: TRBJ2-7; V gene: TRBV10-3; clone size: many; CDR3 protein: CAISAQGSSYEQYF; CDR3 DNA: TGTGCCATCAGTGCACAGGGGTCGTCCTACGAGCAGTACTTC
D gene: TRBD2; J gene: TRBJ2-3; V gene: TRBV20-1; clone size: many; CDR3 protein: CSAEGGGPDTQYF; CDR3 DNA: TGCAGTGCTGAGGGCGGGGGGCCAGATACGCAGTATTTT
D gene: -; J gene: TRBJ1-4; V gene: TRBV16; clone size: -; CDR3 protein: CASSQTWGLDEKLFF; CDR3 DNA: TGTGCCAGCAGCCAGACGTGGGGGCTTGATGAAAAACTGTTTTTT
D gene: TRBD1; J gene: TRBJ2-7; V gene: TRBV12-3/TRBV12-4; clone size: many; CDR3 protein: CASSLKGGTVNYEQYF; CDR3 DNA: TGTGCCAGCAGTTTAAAAGGTGGGACAGTTAACTACGAGCAGTACTTC
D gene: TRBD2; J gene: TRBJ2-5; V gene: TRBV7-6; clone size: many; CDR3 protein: CASSTLERGGRETQYF; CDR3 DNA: TGTGCCAGCAGCACCCTAGAGCGGGGGGGTCGAGAGACCCAGTACTTC
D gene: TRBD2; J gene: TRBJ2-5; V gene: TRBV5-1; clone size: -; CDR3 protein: CASSHLERGGFETQYF; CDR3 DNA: TGCGCCAGCAGCCACCTCGAGCGGGGGGGATTCGAGACCCAGTACTTC
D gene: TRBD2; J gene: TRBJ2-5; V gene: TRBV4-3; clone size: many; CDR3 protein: CASSQDAGGQETQYF; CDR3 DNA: TGCGCCAGCAGCCAAGATGCGGGGGGACAAGAGACCCAGTACTTC
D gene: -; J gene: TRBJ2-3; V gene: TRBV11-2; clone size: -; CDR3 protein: CASSPPVGGWTDTQYF; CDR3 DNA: TGTGCCAGCAGCCCCCCGGTCGGGGGTTGGACAGATACGCAGTATTTT
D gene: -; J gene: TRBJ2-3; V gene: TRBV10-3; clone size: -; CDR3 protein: CAISDHGITDTQYF; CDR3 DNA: TGTGCCATCAGTGATCACGGAATTACAGATACGCAGTATTTT
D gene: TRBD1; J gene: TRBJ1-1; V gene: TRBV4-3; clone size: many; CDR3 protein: CASSQDHYPGQEIYTEAFF; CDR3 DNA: TGCGCCAGCAGCCAAGATCATTATCCGGGACAGGAGATTTACACTGAAGCTTTCTTT
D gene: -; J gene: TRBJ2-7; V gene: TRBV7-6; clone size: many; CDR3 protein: CASSLKSGPPYEQYF; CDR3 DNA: TGTGCCAGCAGCTTAAAAAGCGGGCCTCCCTACGAGCAGTACTTC
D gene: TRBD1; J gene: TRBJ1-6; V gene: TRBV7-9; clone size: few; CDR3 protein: CASVRQGYNSPLHF; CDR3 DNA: TGTGCCAGCGTCCGACAGGGTTATAATTCACCCCTCCACTTT
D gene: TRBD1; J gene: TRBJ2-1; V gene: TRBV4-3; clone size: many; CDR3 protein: CASSLGTGAAGRSYNEQFF; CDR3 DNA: TGCGCCAGCAGCCTAGGGACAGGGGCCGCAGGCCGGTCATACAATGAGCAGTTCTTC
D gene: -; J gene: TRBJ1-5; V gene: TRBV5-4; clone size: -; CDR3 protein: CASSFGPSHQPQHF; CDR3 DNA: TGTGCCAGCAGCTTTGGGCCCTCGCATCAGCCCCAGCATTTT
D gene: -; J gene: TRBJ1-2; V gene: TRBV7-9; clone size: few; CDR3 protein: CASSATATYGYTF; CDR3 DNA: TGTGCCAGCAGCGCGACAGCGACCTATGGCTACACCTTC
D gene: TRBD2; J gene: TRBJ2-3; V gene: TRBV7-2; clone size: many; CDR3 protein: CASSSRDAGGTDTQYF; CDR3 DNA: TGTGCCAGCAGCTCCAGGGATGCGGGGGGCACAGATACGCAGTATTTT
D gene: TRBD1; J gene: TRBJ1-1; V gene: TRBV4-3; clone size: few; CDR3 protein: CASNKGGNTEAFF; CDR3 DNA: TGCGCCAGCAACAAAGGGGGCAACACTGAAGCTTTCTTT
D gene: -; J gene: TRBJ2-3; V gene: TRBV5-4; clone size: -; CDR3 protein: CASSLTRGFNTDTQYF; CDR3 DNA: TGTGCCAGCAGCTTAACGCGGGGCTTCAACACAGATACGCAGTATTTT
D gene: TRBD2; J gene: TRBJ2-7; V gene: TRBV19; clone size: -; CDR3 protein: CASSMRGSSYEQYF; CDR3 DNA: TGTGCCAGTAGTATGCGGGGGAGCTCCTACGAGCAGTACTTC
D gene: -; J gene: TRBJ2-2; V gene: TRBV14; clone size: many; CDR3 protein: CASTLLGGPTGELFF; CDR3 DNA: TGTGCCAGCACCCTGCTCGGGGGTCCCACCGGGGAGCTGTTTTTT
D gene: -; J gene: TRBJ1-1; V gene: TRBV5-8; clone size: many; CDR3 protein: CASSTDSEAFF; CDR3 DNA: TGTGCCAGCAGCACAGACAGCGAAGCTTTCTTT
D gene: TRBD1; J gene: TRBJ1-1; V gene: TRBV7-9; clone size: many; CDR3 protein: CASSPATGVPEAFF; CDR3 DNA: TGTGCCAGCAGCCCGGCGACAGGGGTCCCTGAAGCTTTCTTT
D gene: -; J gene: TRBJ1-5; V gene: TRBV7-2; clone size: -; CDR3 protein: CASSFSRQPQHF; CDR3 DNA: TGTGCCAGCAGCTTCTCCCGGCAGCCCCAGCATTTT
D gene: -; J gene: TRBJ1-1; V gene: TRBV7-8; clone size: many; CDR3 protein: CASSLLADGGQGAFF; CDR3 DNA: TGTGCCAGCAGCTTACTAGCGGACGGCGGGCAGGGAGCTTTCTTT
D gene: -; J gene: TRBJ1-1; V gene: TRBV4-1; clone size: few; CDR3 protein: CASSQVGRQLNTEAFF; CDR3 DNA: TGCGCCAGCAGCCAAGTAGGGCGACAGTTGAACACTGAAGCTTTCTTT
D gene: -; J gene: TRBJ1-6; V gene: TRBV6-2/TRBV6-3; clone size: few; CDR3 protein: CASSFGGSPLHF; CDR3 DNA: TGTGCCAGCAGTTTCGGGGGTTCACCCCTCCACTTT
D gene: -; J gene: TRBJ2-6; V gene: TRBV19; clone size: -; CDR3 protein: CASTSGPVSGANVLTF; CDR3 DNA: TGTGCCAGTACGTCAGGACCAGTCTCTGGGGCCAACGTCCTGACTTTC
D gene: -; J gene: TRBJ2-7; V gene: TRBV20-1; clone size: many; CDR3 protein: CSARGIDSYEQYF; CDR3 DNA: TGCAGTGCTAGAGGCATAGACTCCTACGAGCAGTACTTC
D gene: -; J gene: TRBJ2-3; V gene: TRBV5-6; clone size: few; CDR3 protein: CASTPRAVRADTQYF; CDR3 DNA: TGTGCCAGCACCCCGAGGGCAGTCAGGGCAGATACGCAGTATTTT
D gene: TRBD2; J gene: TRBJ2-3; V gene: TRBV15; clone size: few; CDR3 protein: CATSGTLLAGGARTDTQYF; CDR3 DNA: TGTGCCACCAGCGGTACGCTACTAGCGGGGGGGGCCAGAACAGATACGCAGTATTTT
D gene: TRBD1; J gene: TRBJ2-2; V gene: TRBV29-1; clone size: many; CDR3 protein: CSVKGTVTTGELFF; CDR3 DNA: TGCAGCGTTAAGGGGACAGTGACCACCGGGGAGCTGTTTTTT
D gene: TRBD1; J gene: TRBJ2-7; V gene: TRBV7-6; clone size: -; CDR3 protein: CASSPRTGSTYEQYF; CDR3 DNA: TGTGCCAGCAGCCCACGGACAGGCTCAACCTACGAGCAGTACTTC
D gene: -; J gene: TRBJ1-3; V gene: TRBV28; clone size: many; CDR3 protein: CASGSYSGNTIYF; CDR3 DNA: TGTGCCAGCGGAAGCTACTCTGGAAACACCATATATTTT
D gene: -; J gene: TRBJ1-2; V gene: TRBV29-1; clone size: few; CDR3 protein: CSVEGGSIYGYTF; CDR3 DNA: TGCAGCGTTGAGGGGGGATCAATCTATGGCTACACCTTC
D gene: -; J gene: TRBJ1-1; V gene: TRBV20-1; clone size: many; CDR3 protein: CSASLSWGTEAFF; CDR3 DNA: TGCAGTGCTAGTCTTTCGTGGGGCACTGAAGCTTTCTTT
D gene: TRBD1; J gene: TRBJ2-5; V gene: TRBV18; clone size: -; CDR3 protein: CASSSDRGHETQYF; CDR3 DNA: TGTGCCAGCTCATCCGACAGGGGGCACGAGACCCAGTACTTC
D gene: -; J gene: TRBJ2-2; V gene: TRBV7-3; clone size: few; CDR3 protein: CASSRPEGRTGELFF; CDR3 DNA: TGTGCCAGCAGCAGACCCGAGGGAAGGACCGGGGAGCTGTTTTTT
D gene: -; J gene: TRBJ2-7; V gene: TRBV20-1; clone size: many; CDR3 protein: CSARDRRGAYEQYF; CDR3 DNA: TGCAGTGCTAGAGATCGAAGGGGGGCCTACGAGCAGTACTTC